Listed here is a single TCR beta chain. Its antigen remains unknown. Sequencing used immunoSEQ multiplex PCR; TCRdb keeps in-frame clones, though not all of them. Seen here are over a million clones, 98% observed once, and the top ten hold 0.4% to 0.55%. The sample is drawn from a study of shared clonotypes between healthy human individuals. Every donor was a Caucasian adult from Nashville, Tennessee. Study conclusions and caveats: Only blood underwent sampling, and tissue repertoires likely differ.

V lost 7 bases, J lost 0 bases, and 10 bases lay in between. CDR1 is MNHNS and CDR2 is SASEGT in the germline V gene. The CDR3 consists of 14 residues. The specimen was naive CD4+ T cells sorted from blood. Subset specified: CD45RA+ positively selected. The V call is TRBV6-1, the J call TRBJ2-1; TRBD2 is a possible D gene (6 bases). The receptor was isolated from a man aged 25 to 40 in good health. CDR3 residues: CASTRRDSYNEQFF. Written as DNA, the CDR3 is TGTGCCAGCACGAGGCGGGACTCCTACAATGAGCAGTTCTTC.